This T cell receptor (beta chain) emerged from a study of T cells expressing NK-cell markers. Study-wide points: Similarly, these clonotypes led the CD3+CD56-NKG2C+ fraction as well in a few donors. More than five of the donors carried dominant NKG2C+ clonotypes that took up 1.0-7.0% of their CD8+ T cells.

A word on this clonotype: The antigen remains unidentified.

Following a re-call of the 5' RACE reads, TCRdb has one entry per CDR3 protein and lacks DNA. Its table lists fewer than 400,000 distinct CDR3 sequences. The V gene's germline CDR1 is SQVTM and CDR2 ANQGSEA. The CDR3 runs 14 residues. The material sequenced was blood T cells: a sorted CD56 or NKG2C T cell subset, CD4+ or CD8+ T cells, or bulk PBMC T cells (not recorded which). V is TRBV29-1 and J is TRBJ1-1; TCRdb's D gene call, TRBD1, goes unchecked for lack of DNA. The receptor's source is a man between 18 and 69 years old in good health. The CDR3: CSVWGGTVNTEAFF. The full variable domain, completed using reference TRBV29-1 and TRBJ1-1, is SAVISQKPSRDICQRGTSLTIQCQVDSQVTMMFWYRQQPGQSLTLIATANQGSEATYESGFVIDKFPISRPNLTFSTLTVSNMSPEDSSIYLCSVWGGTVNTEAFFGQGTRLTVV.